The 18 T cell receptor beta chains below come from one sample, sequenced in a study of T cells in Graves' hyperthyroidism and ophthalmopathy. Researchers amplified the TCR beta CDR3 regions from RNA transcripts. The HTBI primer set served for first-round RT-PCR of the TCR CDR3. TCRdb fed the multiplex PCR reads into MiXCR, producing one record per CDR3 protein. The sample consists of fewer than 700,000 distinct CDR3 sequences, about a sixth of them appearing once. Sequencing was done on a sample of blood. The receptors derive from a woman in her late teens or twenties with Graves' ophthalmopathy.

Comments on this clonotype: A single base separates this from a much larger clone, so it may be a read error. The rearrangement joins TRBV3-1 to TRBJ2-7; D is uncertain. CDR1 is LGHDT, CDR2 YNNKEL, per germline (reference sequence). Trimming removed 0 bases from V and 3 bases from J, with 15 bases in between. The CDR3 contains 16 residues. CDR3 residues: CASSQDPSRVGYEQYF. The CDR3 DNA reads TGTGCCAGCAGCCAAGACCCCTCTAGGGTGGGCTACGAGCAGTACTTC.

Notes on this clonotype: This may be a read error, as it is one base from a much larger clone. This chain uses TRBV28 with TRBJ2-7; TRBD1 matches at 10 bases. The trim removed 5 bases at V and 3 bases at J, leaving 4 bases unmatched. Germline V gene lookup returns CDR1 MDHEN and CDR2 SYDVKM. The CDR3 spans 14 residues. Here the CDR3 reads CASSTRTGGYEQYF. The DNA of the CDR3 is TGTGCCAGCAGTACCCGGACAGGGGGCTACGAGCAGTACTTC.

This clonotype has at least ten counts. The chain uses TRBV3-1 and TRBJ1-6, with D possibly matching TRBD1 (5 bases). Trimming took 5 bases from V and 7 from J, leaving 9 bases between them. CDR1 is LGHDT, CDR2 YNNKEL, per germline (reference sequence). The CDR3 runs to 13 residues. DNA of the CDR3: TGTGCCAGCAGCGGGACGGAGAATTCACCCCTCCACTTT. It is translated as CASSGTENSPLHF. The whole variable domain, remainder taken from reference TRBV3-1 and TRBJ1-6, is DTAVSQTPKYLVTQMGNDKSIKCEQNLGHDTMYWYKQDSKKFLKIMFSYNNKELIINETVPNRFSPKSPDKAHLNLHINSLELGDSAVYFCASSGTENSPLHFGNGTRLTVT.

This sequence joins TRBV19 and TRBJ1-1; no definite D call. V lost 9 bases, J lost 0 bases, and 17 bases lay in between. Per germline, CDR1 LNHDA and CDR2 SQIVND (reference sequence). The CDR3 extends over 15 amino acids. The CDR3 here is CASQTLDGMNTEAFF. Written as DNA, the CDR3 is TGTGCCAGCCAGACTCTGGACGGGATGAACACTGAAGCTTTCTTT. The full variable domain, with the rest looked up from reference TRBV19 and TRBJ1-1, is DGGITQSPKYLFRKEGQNVTLSCEQNLNHDAMYWYRQDPGQGLRLIYYSQIVNDFQKGDIAEGYSVSREKKESFPLTVTSAQKNPTAFYLCASQTLDGMNTEAFFGQGTRLTVV.

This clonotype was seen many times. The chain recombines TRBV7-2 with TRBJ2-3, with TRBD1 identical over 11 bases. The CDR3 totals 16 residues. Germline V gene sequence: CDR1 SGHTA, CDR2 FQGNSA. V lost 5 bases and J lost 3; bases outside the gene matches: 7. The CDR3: CASSDGQGARTDTQYF. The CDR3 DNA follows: TGTGCCAGCAGCGACGGACAGGGGGCGCGGACAGATACGCAGTATTTT.

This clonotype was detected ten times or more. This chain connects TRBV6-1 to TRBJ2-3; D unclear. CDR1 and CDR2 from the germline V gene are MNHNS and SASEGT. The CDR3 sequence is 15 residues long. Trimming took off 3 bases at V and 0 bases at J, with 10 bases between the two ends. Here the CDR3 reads CASSEALDSTDTQYF. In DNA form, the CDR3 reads TGTGCCAGCAGTGAGGCCCTCGACAGCACAGATACGCAGTATTTT.

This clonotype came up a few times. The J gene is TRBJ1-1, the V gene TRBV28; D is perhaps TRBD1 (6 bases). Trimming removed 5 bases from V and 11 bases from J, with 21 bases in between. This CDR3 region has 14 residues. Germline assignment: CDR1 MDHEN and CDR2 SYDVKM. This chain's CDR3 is CASSNRGQSQEAFF. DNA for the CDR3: TGTGCCAGCAGTAACCGTGGACAGTCCCAAGAGGCTTTCTTT.

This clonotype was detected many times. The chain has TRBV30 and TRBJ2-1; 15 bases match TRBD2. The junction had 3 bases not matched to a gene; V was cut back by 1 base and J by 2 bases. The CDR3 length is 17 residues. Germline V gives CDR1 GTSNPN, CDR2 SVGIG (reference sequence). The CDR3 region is CAWSGTSGRGAYNEQFF. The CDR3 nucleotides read TGTGCCTGGAGTGGGACTAGCGGGAGGGGTGCCTACAATGAGCAGTTCTTC.

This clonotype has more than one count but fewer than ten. CDR3 region: CASSSTIGVQETQYF. DNA for the CDR3: TGTGCCAGCAGTTCCACCATTGGGGTCCAAGAGACCCAGTACTTC. The genes are TRBV6-1 and TRBJ2-5; D uncertain. Germline V lookup: CDR1 MNHNS, CDR2 SASEGT. This CDR3 is 15 amino acids long. V lost 5 bases to trimming and J lost 1 base, with 14 bases between them.

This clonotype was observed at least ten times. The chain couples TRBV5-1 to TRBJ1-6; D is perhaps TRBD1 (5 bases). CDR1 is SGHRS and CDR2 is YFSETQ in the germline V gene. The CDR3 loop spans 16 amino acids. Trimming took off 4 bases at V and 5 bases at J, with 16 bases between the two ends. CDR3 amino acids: CASSPRAGSNNSPLHF. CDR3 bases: TGCGCCAGCAGCCCTCGGGCAGGGTCCAATAATTCACCCCTCCACTTT. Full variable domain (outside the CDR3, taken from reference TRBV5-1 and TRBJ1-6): KAGVTQTPRYLIKTRGQQVTLSCSPISGHRSVSWYQQTPGQGLQFLFEYFSETQRNKGNFPGRFSGRQFSNSRSEMNVSTLELGDSALYLCASSPRAGSNNSPLHFGNGTRLTVT.

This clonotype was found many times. Here the CDR3 reads CASSLGGGGEAFF. The CDR3 nucleotides are TGCGCCAGCAGCTTGGGAGGGGGCGGTGAAGCTTTCTTT. The chain has TRBV5-1 and TRBJ1-1; 7 positions agree with TRBD1. Looked up from germline, CDR1 is SGHRS and CDR2 is YFSETQ. CDR3 length equals 13 residues. J gave up 7 bases and V 0 bases, and 3 bases lay outside the gene matches. Full variable domain (remainder filled in from reference TRBV5-1 and TRBJ1-1): KAGVTQTPRYLIKTRGQQVTLSCSPISGHRSVSWYQQTPGQGLQFLFEYFSETQRNKGNFPGRFSGRQFSNSRSEMNVSTLELGDSALYLCASSLGGGGEAFFGQGTRLTVV.

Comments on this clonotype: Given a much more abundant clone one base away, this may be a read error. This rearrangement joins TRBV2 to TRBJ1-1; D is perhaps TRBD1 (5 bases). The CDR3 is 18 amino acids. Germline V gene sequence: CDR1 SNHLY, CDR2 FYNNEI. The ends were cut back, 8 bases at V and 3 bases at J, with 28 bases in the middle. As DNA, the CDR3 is TGTGCCAGCTGGAAAGGGACGGAGATCTATCGTTTGGACACTGAAGCTTTCTTT. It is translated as CASWKGTEIYRLDTEAFF.

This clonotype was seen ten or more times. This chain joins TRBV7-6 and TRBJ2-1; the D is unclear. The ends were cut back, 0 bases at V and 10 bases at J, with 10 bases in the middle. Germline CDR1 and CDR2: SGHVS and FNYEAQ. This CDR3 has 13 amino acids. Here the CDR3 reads CASSLAVQMEQFF. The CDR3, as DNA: TGTGCCAGCAGCTTAGCGGTACAAATGGAGCAGTTCTTC.

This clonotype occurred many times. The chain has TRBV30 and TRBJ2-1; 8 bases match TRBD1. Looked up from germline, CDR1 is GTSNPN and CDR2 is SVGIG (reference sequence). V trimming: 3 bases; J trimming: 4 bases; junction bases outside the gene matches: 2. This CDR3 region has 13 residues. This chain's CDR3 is CAWSRDRYNEQFF. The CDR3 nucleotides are TGTGCCTGGAGCCGGGACAGGTACAATGAGCAGTTCTTC. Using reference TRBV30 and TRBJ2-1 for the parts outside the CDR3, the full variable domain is SQTIHQWPATLVQPVGSPLSLECTVEGTSNPNLYWYRQAAGRGLQLLFYSVGIGQISSEVPQNLSASRPQDRQFILSSKKLLLSDSGFYLCAWSRDRYNEQFFGPGTRLTVL.

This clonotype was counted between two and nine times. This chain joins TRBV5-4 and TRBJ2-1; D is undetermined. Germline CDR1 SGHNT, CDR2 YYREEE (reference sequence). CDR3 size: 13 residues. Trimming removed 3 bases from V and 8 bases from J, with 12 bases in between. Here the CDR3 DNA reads TGTGCCAGCAGCTGGCACCAGTCCGATGAGCAGTTCTTC. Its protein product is CASSWHQSDEQFF.

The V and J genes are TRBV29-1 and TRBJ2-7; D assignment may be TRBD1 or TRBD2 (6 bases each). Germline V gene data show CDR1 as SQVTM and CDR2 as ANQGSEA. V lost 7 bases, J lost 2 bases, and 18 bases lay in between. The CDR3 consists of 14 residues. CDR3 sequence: CSAGGDTLPYEQYF. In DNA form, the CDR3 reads TGCAGCGCCGGCGGGGACACTCTTCCCTACGAGCAGTACTTC.

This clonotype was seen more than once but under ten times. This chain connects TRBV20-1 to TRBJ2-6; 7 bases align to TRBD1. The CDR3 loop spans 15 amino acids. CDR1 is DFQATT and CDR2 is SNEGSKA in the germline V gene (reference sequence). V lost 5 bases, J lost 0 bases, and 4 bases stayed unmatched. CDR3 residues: CSARTGGSGANVLTF. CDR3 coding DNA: TGCAGTGCTCGGACAGGCGGCTCTGGGGCCAACGTCCTGACTTTC.

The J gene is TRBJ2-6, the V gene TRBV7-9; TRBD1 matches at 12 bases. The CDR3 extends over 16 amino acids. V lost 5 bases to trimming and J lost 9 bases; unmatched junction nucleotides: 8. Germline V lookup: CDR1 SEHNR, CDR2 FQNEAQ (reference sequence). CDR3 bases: TGTGCCAGCAGCCCGGCGGGACAGGGGGCACTCAACGTCCTGACTTTC. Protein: CASSPAGQGALNVLTF.